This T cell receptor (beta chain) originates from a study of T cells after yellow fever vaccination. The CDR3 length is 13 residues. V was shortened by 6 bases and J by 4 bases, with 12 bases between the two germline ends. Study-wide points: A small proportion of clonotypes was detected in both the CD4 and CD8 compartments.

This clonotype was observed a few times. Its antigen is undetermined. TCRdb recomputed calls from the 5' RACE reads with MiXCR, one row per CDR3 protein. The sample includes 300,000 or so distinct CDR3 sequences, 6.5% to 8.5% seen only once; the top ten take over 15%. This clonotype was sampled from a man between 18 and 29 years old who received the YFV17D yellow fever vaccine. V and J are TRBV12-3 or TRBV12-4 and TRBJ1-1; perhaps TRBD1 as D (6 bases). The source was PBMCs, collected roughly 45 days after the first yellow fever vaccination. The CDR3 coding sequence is TGTGCCAGCAGGTGGACAGCTCGCACTGAAGCTTTCTTT. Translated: CASRWTARTEAFF.